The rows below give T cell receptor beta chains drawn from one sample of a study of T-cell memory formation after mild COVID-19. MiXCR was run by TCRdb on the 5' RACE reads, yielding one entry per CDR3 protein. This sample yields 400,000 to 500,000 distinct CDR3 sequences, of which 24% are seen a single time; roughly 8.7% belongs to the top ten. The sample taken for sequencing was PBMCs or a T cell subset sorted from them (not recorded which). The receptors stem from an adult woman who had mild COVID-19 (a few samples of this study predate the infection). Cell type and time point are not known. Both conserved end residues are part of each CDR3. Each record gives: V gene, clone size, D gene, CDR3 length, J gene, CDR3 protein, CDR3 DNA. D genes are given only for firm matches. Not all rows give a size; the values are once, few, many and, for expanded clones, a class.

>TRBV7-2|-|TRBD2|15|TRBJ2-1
CASSLQAGVSNEQFF
TGTGCCAGCAGCTTACAAGCGGGAGTAAGCAATGAGCAGTTCTTC
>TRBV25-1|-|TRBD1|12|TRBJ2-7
CASGTGSYEQYF
TGTGCGTCCGGGACAGGGTCCTACGAGCAGTACTTC
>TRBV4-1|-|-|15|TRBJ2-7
CASSLGASHSYEQYF
TGCGCCAGCAGCCTGGGAGCCAGTCACTCCTACGAGCAGTACTTC
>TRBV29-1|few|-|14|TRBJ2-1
CSVEGGVEMNEQFF
TGCAGCGTTGAAGGGGGCGTGGAGATGAATGAGCAGTTCTTC
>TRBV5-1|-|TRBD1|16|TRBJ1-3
CASSFWTGGDGNTIYF
TGCGCCAGCAGCTTCTGGACAGGGGGCGATGGAAACACCATATATTTT
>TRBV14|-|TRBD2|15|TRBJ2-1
CASLPSGSFNNEQFF
TGTGCCAGCTTGCCTAGCGGGAGTTTCAACAATGAGCAGTTCTTC
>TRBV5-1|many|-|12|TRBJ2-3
CASSSTTDTQYF
TGTGCCAGCAGCTCAACCACAGATACGCAGTATTTT
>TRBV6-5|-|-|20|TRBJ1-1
CASSYRELRDGRAQNTEAFF
TGTGCCAGCAGTTACAGGGAATTACGAGATGGCAGGGCTCAGAACACTGAAGCTTTCTTT
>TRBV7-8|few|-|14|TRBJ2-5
CASSLAPARETQYF
TGTGCCAGCAGCTTAGCGCCAGCGAGGGAGACCCAGTACTTC
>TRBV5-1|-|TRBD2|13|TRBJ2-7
CASSTSGSYEQYF
TGCGCCAGCAGCACTAGCGGGAGTTACGAGCAGTACTTC
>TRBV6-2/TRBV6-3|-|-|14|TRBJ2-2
CASGTAGVAGELFF
TGTGCCAGCGGTACTGCAGGGGTCGCCGGGGAGCTGTTTTTT
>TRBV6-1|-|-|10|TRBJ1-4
CASLDLKLFF
TGTGCCAGCTTGGATTTAAAACTGTTTTTT
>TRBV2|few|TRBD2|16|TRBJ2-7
CASRRTSGSFFYEQYF
TGTGCCAGCAGAAGGACTAGCGGGAGCTTTTTCTACGAGCAGTACTTC
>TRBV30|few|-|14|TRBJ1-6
CAWSLQAAGSPLHF
TGTGCCTGGAGTCTACAGGCGGCGGGTTCACCCCTCCACTTT
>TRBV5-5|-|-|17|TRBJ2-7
CASSSATPTDRRGEQYF
TGTGCCAGCAGTTCCGCTACCCCCACCGATCGGCGGGGCGAGCAGTACTTC
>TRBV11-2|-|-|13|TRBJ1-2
CASSRTANYGYTF
TGTGCCAGCAGTCGGACAGCCAACTATGGCTACACCTTC
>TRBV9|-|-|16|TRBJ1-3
CASSVDQRSAGNTIYF
TGTGCCAGCAGCGTAGATCAAAGGAGCGCTGGAAACACCATATATTTT
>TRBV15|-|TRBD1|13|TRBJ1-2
CATTGGADYGYTF
TGTGCCACCACAGGGGGCGCGGACTATGGCTACACCTTC
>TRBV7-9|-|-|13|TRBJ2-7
CASSFASPYEQYF
TGTGCCAGCAGCTTCGCTAGCCCCTACGAGCAGTACTTC
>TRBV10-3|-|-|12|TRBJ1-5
CAIPGGRQPQHF
TGTGCCATCCCCGGGGGCCGTCAGCCCCAGCATTTT
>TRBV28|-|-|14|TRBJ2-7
CASSTGTLSYEQYF
TGTGCCAGCAGCACAGGGACGCTCTCCTACGAGCAGTACTTC
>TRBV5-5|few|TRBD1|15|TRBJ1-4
CASSAWDRFNEKLFF
TGTGCCAGCAGCGCCTGGGACAGATTTAATGAAAAACTGTTTTTT